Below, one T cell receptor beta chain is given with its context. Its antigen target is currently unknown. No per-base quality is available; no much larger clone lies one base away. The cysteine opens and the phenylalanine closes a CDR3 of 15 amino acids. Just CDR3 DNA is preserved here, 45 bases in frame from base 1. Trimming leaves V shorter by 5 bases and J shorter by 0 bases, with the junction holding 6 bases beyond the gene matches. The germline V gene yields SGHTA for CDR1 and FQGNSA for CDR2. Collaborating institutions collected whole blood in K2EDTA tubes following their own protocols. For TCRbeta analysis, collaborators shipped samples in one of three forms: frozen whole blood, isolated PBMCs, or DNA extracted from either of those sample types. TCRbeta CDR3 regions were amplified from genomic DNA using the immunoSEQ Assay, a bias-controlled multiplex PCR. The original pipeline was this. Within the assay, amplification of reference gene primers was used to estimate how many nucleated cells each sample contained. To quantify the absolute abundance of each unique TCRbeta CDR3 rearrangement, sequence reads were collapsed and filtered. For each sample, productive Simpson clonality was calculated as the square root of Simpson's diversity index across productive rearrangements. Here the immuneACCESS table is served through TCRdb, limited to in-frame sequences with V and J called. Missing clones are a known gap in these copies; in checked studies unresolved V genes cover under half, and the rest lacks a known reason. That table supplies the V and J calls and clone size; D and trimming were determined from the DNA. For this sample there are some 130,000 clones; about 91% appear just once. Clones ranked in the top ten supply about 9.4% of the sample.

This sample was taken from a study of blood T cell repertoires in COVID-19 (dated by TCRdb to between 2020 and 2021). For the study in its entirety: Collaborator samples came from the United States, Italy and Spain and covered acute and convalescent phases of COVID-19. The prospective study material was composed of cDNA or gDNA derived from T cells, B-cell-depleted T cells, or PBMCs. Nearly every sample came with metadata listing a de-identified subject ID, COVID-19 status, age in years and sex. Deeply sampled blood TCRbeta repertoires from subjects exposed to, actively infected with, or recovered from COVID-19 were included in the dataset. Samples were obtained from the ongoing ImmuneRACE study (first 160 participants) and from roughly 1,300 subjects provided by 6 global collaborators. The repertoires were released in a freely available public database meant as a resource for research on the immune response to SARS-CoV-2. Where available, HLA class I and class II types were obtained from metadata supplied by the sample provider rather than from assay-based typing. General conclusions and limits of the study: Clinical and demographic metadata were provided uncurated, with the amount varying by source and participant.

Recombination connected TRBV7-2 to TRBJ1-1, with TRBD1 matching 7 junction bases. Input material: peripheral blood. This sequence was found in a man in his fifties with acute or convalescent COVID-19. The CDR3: CASSGSTGVNTEAFF. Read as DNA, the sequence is TGTGCCAGCAGCGGAAGTACAGGGGTGAACACTGAAGCTTTCTTT. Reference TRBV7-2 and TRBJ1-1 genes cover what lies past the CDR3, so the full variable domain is GAGVSQSPSNKVTEKGKDVELRCDPISGHTALYWYRQSLGQGLEFLIYFQGNSAPDKSGLPSDRFSAERTGGSVSTLTIQRTQQEDSAVYLCASSGSTGVNTEAFFGQGTRLTVV.